The T cell receptor beta chain described here comes from a study of cytomegalovirus exposure and HLA in healthy donors. V lost 2 bases, J lost 2 bases, and 27 bases lay in between. The CDR3 length is 20 residues. Germline V gene data show CDR1 as SGHRS and CDR2 as YFSETQ. With 60 Vbeta and 13 Jbeta primers, the PCR was carried out. Sequenced by immunoSEQ multiplex PCR; TCRdb stores in-frame clones only, minus some. Among around 140,000 clones listed, around four fifths were seen once. Sequenced material: PBMCs. The genes are TRBV5-1 and TRBJ2-3, with D possibly TRBD2 on 6 matching bases. This receptor was identified in a woman between 40 and 55 years old in good health and CMV-seronegative. CDR3 bases: TGCGCCAGCAGCTTTCATGGGAACAGACTAGTCCTAGTCCCCACAGATACGCAGTATTTT. Protein: CASSFHGNRLVLVPTDTQYF.